These T cell receptor beta chains were read from a single sample in a study of response to subunit inactivated influenza vaccine. TCRdb re-derived calls from the RT-PCR reads in MiXCR, one entry per CDR3 protein. The table records 500,000 or so distinct CDR3 sequences, approximately 11% of them present only once. The source material was PBMCs from blood, sampled about 6 weeks after vaccination. These receptors were taken from a man between 50 and 59 years old who received an inactivated influenza vaccine. Both conserved end residues are part of each CDR3. A D gene is named only where the DNA matches it firmly. Expanded clones get a size class; other rows say once, few or many, or leave the size out.

j_gene	v_gene	abundance	d_gene	CDR3nt	CDR3aa
TRBJ2-1	TRBV20-1	many	TRBD2	TGCAGTGCTCCTCGGACTAGCGTCAATGAGCAGTTCTTC	CSAPRTSVNEQFF
TRBJ2-5	TRBV18	-	TRBD2	TGTGCCAGCTCACCGGGACTAGCGGAACAAGAGACCCAGTACTTC	CASSPGLAEQETQYF
TRBJ2-1	TRBV7-7	few	TRBD2	TGTGCCAGCAGCTTAGGCGGGCCGACTAGCACCTGGGGCGACAATGAGCAGTTCTTC	CASSLGGPTSTWGDNEQFF
TRBJ1-1	TRBV9	-	-	TGTGCCAGCAGCGGACGCGGGGGATGGGGGACTGAAGCTTTCTTT	CASSGRGGWGTEAFF
TRBJ2-1	TRBV6-2/TRBV6-3	many	TRBD2	TGTGCCAGCAGTTTAACCGGGACTAGCGGACCTTACAATGAGCAGTTCTTC	CASSLTGTSGPYNEQFF
TRBJ2-6	TRBV30	-	-	TGTGCCTGGAGTGTACTAGTGGCAGGGGCTTACTCTGGGGCCAACGTCCTGACTTTC	CAWSVLVAGAYSGANVLTF
TRBJ2-7	TRBV12-2	few	-	TGTGCAAGTCGCTTAGAGGGCCAGCGGGAGTTCTACGAGCAGTACTTC	CASRLEGQREFYEQYF
TRBJ2-3	TRBV9	few	-	TGTGCCAGCAGCGTAGGTGGTAGTACGGGCACAGATACGCAGTATTTT	CASSVGGSTGTDTQYF
TRBJ2-7	TRBV20-1	-	-	TGCAGTGCAAAGACTGGGCCTGGGTACGAGCAGTACTTC	CSAKTGPGYEQYF
TRBJ2-5	TRBV9	-	-	TGTGCCAGCAGCGTAGATGGTAGCGACCAAGAGACCCAGTACTTC	CASSVDGSDQETQYF
TRBJ2-7	TRBV5-6	few	-	TGTGCCAGCAGCACGGACACTCGCTACGAGCAGTACTTC	CASSTDTRYEQYF
TRBJ2-2	TRBV20-1	many	-	TGCAGTGCTACACCTGGGGACACCGGGGAGCTGTTTTTT	CSATPGDTGELFF
TRBJ2-7	TRBV7-9	-	TRBD1	TGTGCCAGCAGCTTAGAACAGGGGGCTCACTACGAGCAGTACTTC	CASSLEQGAHYEQYF
TRBJ2-3	TRBV5-1	many	TRBD2	TGCGCCAGCAGCTTTAGCGGGAATCGGGCAGATACGCAGTATTTT	CASSFSGNRADTQYF
TRBJ2-3	TRBV7-8	many	TRBD2	TGTGCCAGCAGCGCTATAGCGGGGGGCCTAGTCACAGATACGCAGTATTTT	CASSAIAGGLVTDTQYF